Only a few counts were recorded for the clone carrying this T cell receptor beta chain. What it binds is not known. Full-length variable regions came from constant-region reverse primers plus semi-nested Nested Universal Primer A PCR. TCRdb re-analysed the 5' RACE reads in MiXCR, keeping a single row per CDR3 protein. The data contain around 44,000 distinct CDR3 sequences, less than 25% of them singletons. Cells sorted as Tregs were CD4+, CD25+ and CD127-/low. Germline V gene lookup returns CDR1 DFQATT and CDR2 SNEGSKA (reference sequence). Trimming removed 2 bases from V and 1 base from J, with 18 bases in between. This CDR3 region has 16 residues. General study results and limits: In terms of TCR gene usage, tumor memory CD4+ T cells clustered together with blood and lymph node memory CD4+ cells, as well as with lymph node naive CD4+ cells. The larger-cohort validation was restricted to a single TCR beta V-J rearrangement rather than whole repertoires. Greatest tumor Treg TCR overlap was with tumor naive CD4+ cells.

The sample comprised Tregs sorted from blood. The rearrangement links TRBV20-1 to TRBJ2-7; the D gene is possibly TRBD2 (6 bases). The clonotype was recovered from a female donor with breast cancer. The CDR3 here is CSARPLRGGASYEQYF. CDR3 sequence (DNA): TGCAGTGCTAGACCCTTACGGGGAGGAGCATCCTACGAGCAGTACTTC.